These 27 T cell receptor beta chains originate from one sample sequenced in a study of blood T cell repertoires in COVID-19. TCRdb keeps only in-frame clones here, not all; method: immunoSEQ multiplex PCR. Among about 370,000 clones listed, roughly 90% were seen once. The source material was peripheral blood. The receptors were sampled from a woman younger than 45 with COVID-19, enrolled during active disease.

This chain uses TRBV27 with TRBJ2-7; tentative D call: TRBD1 (6 bases). The CDR3 is made up of 17 amino acids. V dropped 3 bases and J dropped 2 bases, with 20 bases sitting between them. CDR1 and CDR2 from the germline V gene are MNHEY and SMNVEV (reference sequence). The CDR3 DNA reads as TGTGCCAGCAGTTTCCCACTACAGGGAAGAAGGACCTACGAGCAGTACGTC. Its translation: CASSFPLQGRRTYEQYV.

This clone was recorded a few times. The V and J genes are TRBV6-6 and TRBJ2-7; D remains unclear. V lost 8 bases and J lost 2, with 10 bases in between. The length of the CDR3 is 12 residues. Germline V gene lookup returns CDR1 MNHNY and CDR2 SVGAGI (reference sequence). CDR3 DNA: TGTGCCAGCTGCAGAAATCCCTACGAGCAGTACTTC. It is translated as CASCRNPYEQYF.

V gene TRBV10-3 combines with J gene TRBJ1-2; TRBD1 matches 8 bases. J lost 8 bases, V lost 7 bases, and 9 bases had no gene match. The CDR3 consists of 13 residues. Germline V lookup: CDR1 ENHRY, CDR2 SYGVKD. In nucleotides, the CDR3 is TGTGCCATCAAGGACAGGGTATCGGGGGGCTACACCTTC. Translated, it gives CAIKDRVSGGYTF.

This chain links TRBV11-2 with TRBJ2-3, with D possibly matching TRBD2 (6 bases). V lost 2 bases to trimming and J lost 6 bases, with 18 bases between them. Germline CDR1 reads SGHAT; CDR2 reads FQNNGV. The CDR3 covers 16 residues. CDR3 DNA sequence: TGTGCCAGCAGCTTATCCCCACCGGGAGCCTCTGATACGCAGTATTTT. It translates to CASSLSPPGASDTQYF. The full variable domain, rest sourced from reference TRBV11-2 and TRBJ2-3, is EAGVAQSPRYKIIEKRQSVAFWCNPISGHATLYWYQQILGQGPKLLIQFQNNGVVDDSQLPKDRFSAERLKGVDSTLKIQPAKLEDSAVYLCASSLSPPGASDTQYFGPGTRLTVL.

The chain combines TRBV4-1 with TRBJ1-2, with TRBD1 matching 7 bases. Germline-derived CDR1 and CDR2 are MGHRA and YSYEKL. V was clipped by 3 bases and J by 0 bases; unmatched bases: 4. The CDR3 is 15 amino acids. The CDR3 nucleotides read TGCGCCAGCAGCCAGTTAACAGGGGCTAACTATGGCTACACCTTC. This sequence encodes CASSQLTGANYGYTF.

The V gene is TRBV9, the J gene TRBJ2-7; TRBD1 matches 7 bases. The CDR3 is made up of 14 amino acids. Germline-derived CDR1 and CDR2 are SGDLS and YYNGEE. J lost 2 bases, V lost 2 bases, and 4 bases had no gene match. Here the CDR3 DNA reads TGTGCCAGCAGCGTTTCGACAGGGCCCTACGAGCAGTACTTC. This translates into CASSVSTGPYEQYF.

V is TRBV14 and J is TRBJ2-7; 11 bases fit TRBD2. Germline V gene data show CDR1 as SGHDN and CDR2 as FVKESK. CDR3 length: 15 residues. The trim removed 6 bases at V and 3 bases at J, leaving 7 bases unmatched. In DNA, the CDR3 is TGTGCCAGCAGGGTTAGCGGGAGGGCCTTCTACGAGCAGTACGTC. Amino acids: CASRVSGRAFYEQYV.

The chain links TRBV24-1 to TRBJ1-5, with D tentatively TRBD1 (6 bases). Germline lookup yields CDR1 KGHDR and CDR2 SFDVKD. The CDR3 consists of 17 residues. Trimming took 0 bases from V and 4 from J, leaving 15 bases between them. The DNA for the CDR3 is TGTGCCACCAGTGATTTGCCCCAGACAGGTTCGAATCAGCCCCAGCATTTT. Translating gives CATSDLPQTGSNQPQHF.

This clone showed up just once. This sequence joins TRBV28 and TRBJ1-5; 7 positions match TRBD1. Germline V gene data show CDR1 as MDHEN and CDR2 as SYDVKM. V gave up 4 bases and J gave up 10 bases; unmatched junction bases: 16. This CDR3 is built from 16 residues. The CDR3 DNA reads TGTGCCAGCAGTTCACGTGGGACAGCTCCCCTTACCCCCCAGCATTTT. It translates to CASSSRGTAPLTPQHF. The full variable domain, rest sourced from reference TRBV28 and TRBJ1-5, is DVKVTQSSRYLVKRTGEKVFLECVQDMDHENMFWYRQDPGLGLRLIYFSYDVKMKEKGDIPEGYSVSREKKERFSLILESASTNQTSMYLCASSSRGTAPLTPQHFGDGTRLSIL.

The chain is built from TRBV11-3 and TRBJ2-3; 7 nucleotides line up with TRBD2. CDR1 and CDR2 (germline): SGHNT, YENEEA. The ends lost 5 bases at V and 1 base at J; junction bases unmatched: 9. This CDR3 is 16 amino acids long. The CDR3 reads CASSVVLAAGTDTQYF. As DNA, the CDR3 is TGTGCCAGCAGCGTCGTTCTAGCGGCGGGCACAGATACGCAGTATTTT.

V gene TRBV11-2 combines with J gene TRBJ1-1; 7 nucleotides match TRBD1. V shed 4 bases and J 6 bases; nucleotides not matched to a gene: 17. The germline V gene has CDR1 SGHAT and CDR2 FQNNGV. CDR3 size: 17 residues. The CDR3 sequence is CASSSTGFDPMLAEAFF. The CDR3 coding sequence is TGTGCCAGCAGCTCGACAGGGTTTGACCCTATGTTGGCTGAAGCTTTCTTT. The full variable domain, with the rest looked up from reference TRBV11-2 and TRBJ1-1, is EAGVAQSPRYKIIEKRQSVAFWCNPISGHATLYWYQQILGQGPKLLIQFQNNGVVDDSQLPKDRFSAERLKGVDSTLKIQPAKLEDSAVYLCASSSTGFDPMLAEAFFGQGTRLTVV.

The V and J genes are TRBV24-1 and TRBJ2-1; 11 nucleotides agree with TRBD2. The V segment lost 5 bases and the J segment 2 bases; nucleotides outside the gene matches: 4. Germline loops: CDR1 KGHDR, CDR2 SFDVKD. The CDR3 spans 16 residues. In nucleotides, the CDR3 is TGTGCCACCAGTGCCGGGACTAGCGGTACCTACAATGAGCAGTTCTTC. Its protein product is CATSAGTSGTYNEQFF.

The V call is TRBV4-3, the J call TRBJ1-2; 10 bases are shared with TRBD1. The CDR3 extends over 16 amino acids. V was clipped by 0 bases and J by 2 bases; unmatched bases: 3. CDR1 LGHNA and CDR2 YSLEER come from the germline V gene. Here the CDR3 reads CASSQDMTGGNYGYTF. In DNA, the CDR3 is TGCGCCAGCAGCCAAGATATGACAGGGGGCAACTATGGCTACACCTTC.

The chain employs TRBV6-2 or TRBV6-3 and TRBJ1-1, with a weak D call TRBD1 (5 bases). The length of the CDR3 is 13 residues. Looked up from germline, CDR1 is MNHEY and CDR2 is SVGEGT. V lost 6 bases and J lost 4, with 12 bases in between. Here the CDR3 reads CASSLVGVTEAFF. The CDR3, as DNA: TGTGCCAGCAGCCTGGTAGGGGTCACTGAAGCTTTCTTT.

The V and J genes are TRBV7-9 and TRBJ2-1, with 9 nucleotides matching TRBD1. Germline V lookup: CDR1 SEHNR, CDR2 FQNEAQ (reference sequence). There are 15 residues in the CDR3. The V segment lost 5 bases and the J segment 6 bases; nucleotides outside the gene matches: 8. CDR3 sequence (DNA): TGTGCCAGCAGCCCCGGGACAGGGTCTAGCAATGAGCAGTTCTTC. Protein product: CASSPGTGSSNEQFF.

This rearrangement joins TRBV19 to TRBJ2-7; 9 bases are shared with TRBD1. Unmatched junction bases numbered 13, after V lost 3 bases and J lost 4 bases. The germline V gene has CDR1 LNHDA and CDR2 SQIVND (reference sequence). The CDR3 runs to 17 residues. This CDR3 reads CASSMPPGQGFEYEQYV. In DNA form, the CDR3 reads TGTGCCAGTAGTATGCCCCCGGGACAGGGTTTCGAGTACGAGCAGTACGTC.

The J gene is TRBJ1-5, the V gene TRBV2, with D perhaps matching TRBD1 (5 bases). The CDR3 runs 13 residues. Germline assignment: CDR1 SNHLY and CDR2 FYNNEI. V lost 4 bases to trimming and J lost 4 bases, with 8 bases between them. CDR3 DNA sequence: TGTGCCAGCAGTGTTTCAGGGAATCAGCCCCAGCATTTT. Translated: CASSVSGNQPQHF. Filled out from reference TRBV2 and TRBJ1-5, the complete variable domain reads EPEVTQTPSHQVTQMGQEVILRCVPISNHLYFYWYRQILGQKVEFLVSFYNNEISEKSEIFDDQFSVERPDGSNFTLKIRSTKLEDSAMYFCASSVSGNQPQHFGDGTRLSIL.

Worth noting for this clone: The sample holds other DNA sequences that translate to the same CDR3. This chain joins TRBV18 and TRBJ2-3; 9 bases line up with TRBD2. This CDR3 has 14 amino acids. The junction had 3 bases not matched to a gene; V was cut back by 2 bases and J by 6 bases. CDR1 is KGHSH and CDR2 is LQKENI in the germline V gene. This chain's CDR3 is CASSPGLAGDTQYF. As DNA, the CDR3 is TGTGCCAGCTCACCAGGGCTAGCGGGGGATACGCAGTATTTT.

CDR3 sequence: CASSVLADSYNEQFF. The CDR3, as DNA: TGTGCCAGCAGTGTCCTAGCGGACTCCTACAATGAGCAGTTCTTC. V is TRBV6-4 and J is TRBJ2-1; 7 bases agree with TRBD2. The V and J ends lost 4 bases and 0 bases, in that order; junction bases with no gene match: 3. CDR3 length: 15 amino acids. CDR1 MRHNA and CDR2 SNTAGT come from the germline V gene.

The chain is built from TRBV4-2 and TRBJ2-7, with D maybe TRBD1 (5 bases). This CDR3 is 14 amino acids long. Germline CDR1 is LGHNA and CDR2 is YNFKEQ. Trimming shortened V by 4 bases and J by 2 bases, and 12 bases separated the two germline ends. CDR3 sequence reads: CASSPRGQAYEQYF. In nucleotides, the CDR3 is TGTGCCAGCAGCCCAAGGGGCCAAGCCTACGAGCAGTACTTC.

This chain joins TRBV24-1 and TRBJ2-7; D is unclear. Germline loops: CDR1 KGHDR, CDR2 SFDVKD. Trimming cost V 3 bases and J 12 bases, with 20 bases left between them. The CDR3 spans 14 residues. The CDR3 spells CATSDLTYNPTLYV. Written as DNA, the CDR3 is TGTGCCACCAGTGATCTGACATATAACCCCACTTTGTACGTC.

The chain links TRBV18 to TRBJ2-7, with a weak D call TRBD2 (5 bases). The CDR3 is made up of 15 amino acids. The V end lost 3 bases, the J end lost 2 bases, and 14 bases lay between the germline ends. Germline loops: CDR1 KGHSH, CDR2 LQKENI. DNA for the CDR3: TGTGCCAGCTCACCCCGCGAGGGCCGTACCTACGAGCAGTACTTC. It codes for CASSPREGRTYEQYF. The full variable domain, rest sourced from reference TRBV18 and TRBJ2-7, is NAGVMQNPRHLVRRRGQEARLRCSPMKGHSHVYWYRQLPEEGLKFMVYLQKENIIDESGMPKERFSAEFPKEGPSILRIQQVVRGDSAAYFCASSPREGRTYEQYFGPGTRLTVT.

This clone was counted once. This sequence joins TRBV5-1 and TRBJ2-7, with D possibly TRBD2 on 5 matching bases. V was clipped by 0 bases and J by 4 bases, with 11 bases between them. This CDR3 region has 14 residues. Germline V gives CDR1 SGHRS, CDR2 YFSETQ. The CDR3 protein is CASSLGRRSYEQYF. The CDR3 DNA is TGCGCCAGCAGCTTGGGGAGGAGATCATACGAGCAGTACTTC.

The V gene is TRBV6-2 or TRBV6-3, the J gene TRBJ2-1; D might be TRBD2 (7 bases). Trimming took 1 base from V and 7 from J, leaving 17 bases between them. The CDR3 is made up of 16 amino acids. The germline V gene encodes CDR1 MNHEY and CDR2 SVGEGT. The CDR3 nucleotides read TGTGCCAGCAGTTACTTGAAGGGGGGGGGCCGGAATGAGCAGTTCTTC. Translated, it gives CASSYLKGGGRNEQFF.

This sequence joins TRBV19 and TRBJ2-1; TRBD2 agrees at 9 bases. This CDR3 comprises 15 residues. Germline-derived CDR1 and CDR2 are LNHDA and SQIVND (reference sequence). V shed 4 bases, J shed 3 bases, and the junction held 4 bases outside the gene matches. The CDR3 region is CASSNAGGFYNEQFF. Here the CDR3 DNA reads TGTGCCAGTAGTAACGCGGGGGGGTTCTACAATGAGCAGTTCTTC.

The V gene is TRBV24-1, the J gene TRBJ2-3; TRBD2 agrees at 10 bases. V shed 1 base, J shed 1 base, and the junction held 1 base outside the gene matches. Germline V lookup: CDR1 KGHDR, CDR2 SFDVKD. The CDR3 sequence is 16 residues long. Written as DNA, the CDR3 is TGTGCCACCAGTGATTTCCTAGCGGGAGGCACAGATACGCAGTATTTT. Its protein product is CATSDFLAGGTDTQYF.

The chain recombines TRBV20-1 with TRBJ2-2; the D gene is possibly TRBD2 (5 bases). The length of the CDR3 is 14 residues. The germline V gene encodes CDR1 DFQATT and CDR2 SNEGSKA (reference sequence). Trimming removed 3 bases from V and 4 bases from J, with 12 bases in between. The CDR3 DNA sequence: TGCAGTGCTAGTGCCCTAGCTGGCACCGGGGAGCTGTTTTTT. Amino acid sequence: CSASALAGTGELFF.